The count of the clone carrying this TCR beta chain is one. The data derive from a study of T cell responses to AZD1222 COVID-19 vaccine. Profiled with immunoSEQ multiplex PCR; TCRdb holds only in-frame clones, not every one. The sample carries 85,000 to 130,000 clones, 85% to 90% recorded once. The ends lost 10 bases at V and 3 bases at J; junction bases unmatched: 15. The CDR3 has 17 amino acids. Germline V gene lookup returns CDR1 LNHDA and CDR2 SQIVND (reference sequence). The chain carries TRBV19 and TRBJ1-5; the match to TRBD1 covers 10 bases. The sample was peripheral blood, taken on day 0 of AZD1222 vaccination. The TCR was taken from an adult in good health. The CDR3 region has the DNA TGTGCCACCACAATCACCGGGACAGGGGAGGCCAATCAGCCCCAGCATTTT. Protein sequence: CATTITGTGEANQPQHF.